This is a list of T cell receptor beta chains from one sample in a study of T cell clones after liver transplantation. Assay used: immunoSEQ multiplex PCR; TCRdb lists only in-frame clones, some missing. Of tens of thousands of clones in the sample, 70% to 85% were seen once. The sequencing used CD4+ T cells from blood, collected approximately 3.5 years after liver transplant. All receptors derive from a human patient who received a liver transplant. These T cells may partly come from the graft donor. CDR3s include the opening cysteine and the closing phenylalanine or tryptophan. The order of the fields is J gene, clone size, D gene, V gene, CDR3 protein, CDR3 DNA. A D gene is named only where the DNA matches it firmly. Some rows mark clone size as missing; the rest say once, few, many or name a class of expanded clone.

>TRBJ1-1|once|-|TRBV5-4
CASSPNLNTEAFF
TGTGCCAGCAGCCCGAACCTGAACACTGAAGCTTTCTTT
>TRBJ1-5|-|TRBD1|TRBV18
CASSPPGQGSQPQHF
TGTGCCAGCTCACCACCGGGACAGGGAAGTCAGCCCCAGCATTTT
>TRBJ2-7|many|TRBD2|TRBV5-1
CASSFPAGESLLHF
TGCGCCAGCAGCTTTCCGGCGGGAGAATCTTTATTACACTTC
>TRBJ1-5|-|-|TRBV6-5
CASNVINSNQPQHF
TGTGCCAGCAATGTAATAAATAGCAATCAGCCCCAGCATTTT
>TRBJ2-1|-|-|TRBV6-5
CAGGRINEQFF
TGTGCCGGGGGGAGGATCAATGAGCAGTTCTTC
>TRBJ2-2|-|TRBD2|TRBV27
CASSLVLTSSLTGELFF
TGTGCCAGCAGTTTAGTTCTGACTAGCAGCCTCACCGGGGAGCTGTTTTTT
>TRBJ2-7|once|-|TRBV6-6
CASSQFPPSYEQYF
TGTGCCAGCAGCCAATTCCCCCCATCCTACGAGCAGTACTTC
>TRBJ2-3|once|TRBD2|TRBV5-1
CASSRAGGADTQYF
TGCGCCAGCAGCCGAGCGGGAGGGGCAGATACGCAGTATTTT
>TRBJ2-5|-|-|TRBV10-1
CASSLGQPGETQYF
TGCGCCAGCAGTCTCGGACAGCCCGGGGAGACCCAGTACTTC
>TRBJ2-7|-|TRBD1|TRBV5-6
CASSPSDRGPFYEQYF
TGTGCCAGCAGCCCTTCGGACAGGGGGCCATTCTACGAGCAGTACTTC
>TRBJ2-7|-|-|TRBV2
CASSPEGVVRYF
TGTGCCAGCTCCCCGGAGGGGGTTGTTCGGTACTTC
>TRBJ2-7|-|-|TRBV28
CASSLAGLQYF
TGTGCCAGCAGTTTAGCGGGGTTGCAGTACTTC
>TRBJ2-7|-|-|TRBV5-1
CASSLPSEGEQYF
TGCGCCAGCAGCTTGCCTAGCGAAGGCGAGCAGTACTTC
>TRBJ2-7|-|-|TRBV6-1
CASSEGLWGPERHF
TGTGCCAGCAGTGAAGGTCTTTGGGGCCCCGAGAGGCACTTC
>TRBJ1-2|-|TRBD1|TRBV9
CASSGTGVGGYTF
TGTGCCAGCAGCGGGACAGGGGTGGGTGGCTACACCTTC
>TRBJ2-4|-|-|TRBV6-6
CASTPQQGIVNIQYF
TGTGCCAGCACCCCCCAACAGGGAATCGTAAACATTCAGTACTTC
>TRBJ2-7|-|TRBD1|TRBV5-4
CASSADRGPYEQYF
TGTGCCAGCAGCGCCGACAGGGGTCCCTACGAGCAGTACTTC
>TRBJ1-1|once|-|TRBV6-5
CASRRPGTVEAFF
TGTGCCAGCAGAAGACCCGGGACGGTAGAAGCTTTCTTT
>TRBJ2-3|-|-|TRBV29-1
CSVEFSDTQYF
TGCAGCGTTGAGTTTTCAGATACGCAGTATTTT
>TRBJ2-1|-|-|TRBV7-2
CASSRDFYNEQFF
TGTGCCAGCAGCCGGGACTTCTACAATGAGCAGTTCTTC
>TRBJ2-1|-|-|TRBV10-1
CASSPLVEGEQFF
TGCGCCAGCAGTCCTTTAGTTGAAGGTGAGCAGTTCTTC
>TRBJ1-1|-|-|TRBV28
CASSNGDKRTEAFF
TGTGCCAGCAGCAACGGGGACAAACGCACTGAAGCTTTCTTT
>TRBJ1-2|few|-|TRBV5-1
CASSLPGYGYTF
TGCGCCAGCAGCTTACCAGGCTATGGCTACACCTTC
>TRBJ1-5|-|-|TRBV15
CATSREGGGNQPQHF
TGTGCCACCAGCAGAGAGGGAGGGGGCAATCAGCCCCAGCATTTT
>TRBJ1-3|-|TRBD1|TRBV6-6
CASSLQGASGNTIYF
TGTGCCAGCAGTTTACAGGGGGCTTCGGGAAACACCATATATTTT
>TRBJ2-7|few|TRBD2|TRBV5-1
CASSKTTGGEQYF
TGCGCCAGCAGCAAAACCACGGGGGGCGAGCAGTACTTC